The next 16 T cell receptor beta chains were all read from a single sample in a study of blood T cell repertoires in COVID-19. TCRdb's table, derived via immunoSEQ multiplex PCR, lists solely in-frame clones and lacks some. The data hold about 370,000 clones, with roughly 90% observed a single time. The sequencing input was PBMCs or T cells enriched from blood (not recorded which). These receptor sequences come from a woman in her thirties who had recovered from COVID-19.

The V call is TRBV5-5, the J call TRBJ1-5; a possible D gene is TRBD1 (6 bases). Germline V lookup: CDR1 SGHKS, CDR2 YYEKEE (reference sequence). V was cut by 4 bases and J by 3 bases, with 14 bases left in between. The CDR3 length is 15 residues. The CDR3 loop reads CASSLRTGHNQPQHF. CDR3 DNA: TGTGCCAGCAGCCTCCGGACGGGACACAATCAGCCCCAGCATTTT.

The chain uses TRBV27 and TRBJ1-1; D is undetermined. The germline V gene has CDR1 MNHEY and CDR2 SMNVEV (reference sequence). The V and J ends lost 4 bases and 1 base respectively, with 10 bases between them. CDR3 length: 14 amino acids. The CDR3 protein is CASSSISGNTEAFF. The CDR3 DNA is TGTGCCAGCAGTTCAATCTCGGGGAACACTGAAGCTTTCTTT.

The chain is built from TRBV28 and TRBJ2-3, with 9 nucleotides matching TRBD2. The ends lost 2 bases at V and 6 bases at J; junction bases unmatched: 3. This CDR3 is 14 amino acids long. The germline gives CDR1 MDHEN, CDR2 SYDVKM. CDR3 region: CASSLSGRRDTQYF. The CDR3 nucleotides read TGTGCCAGCAGTTTAAGCGGGAGGAGGGATACGCAGTATTTT.

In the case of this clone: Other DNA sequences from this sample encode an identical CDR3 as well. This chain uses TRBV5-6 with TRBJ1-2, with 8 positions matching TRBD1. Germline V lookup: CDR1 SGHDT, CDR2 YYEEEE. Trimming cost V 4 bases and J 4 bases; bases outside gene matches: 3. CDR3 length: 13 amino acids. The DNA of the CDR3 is TGTGCCAGCAGCCCTGACAGGGGCTATGGCTACACCTTC. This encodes CASSPDRGYGYTF.

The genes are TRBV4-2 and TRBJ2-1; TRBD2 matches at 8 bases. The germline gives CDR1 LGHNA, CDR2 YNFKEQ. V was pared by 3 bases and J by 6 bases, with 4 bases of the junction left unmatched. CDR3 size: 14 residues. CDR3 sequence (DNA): TGTGCCAGCAGCCAGGTAGCGGGAATCAATGAGCAGTTCTTC. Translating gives CASSQVAGINEQFF.

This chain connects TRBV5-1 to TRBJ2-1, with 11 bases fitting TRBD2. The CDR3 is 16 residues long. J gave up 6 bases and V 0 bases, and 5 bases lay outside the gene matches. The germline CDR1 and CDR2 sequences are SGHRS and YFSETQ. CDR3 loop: CASSLAPSGGFNEQFF. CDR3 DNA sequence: TGCGCCAGCAGCTTGGCCCCTAGCGGGGGGTTCAATGAGCAGTTCTTC.

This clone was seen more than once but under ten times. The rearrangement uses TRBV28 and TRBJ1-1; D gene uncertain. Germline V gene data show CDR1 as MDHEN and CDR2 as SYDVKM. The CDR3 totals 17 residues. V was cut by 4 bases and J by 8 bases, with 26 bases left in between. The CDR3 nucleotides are TGTGCCAGCAGTTCCCCCCATGGGCAGTATAGGCCCCAGGAAGCTTTCTTT. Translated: CASSSPHGQYRPQEAFF.

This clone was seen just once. This CDR3 reads CSVRLGGSTDTQYF. In DNA form, the CDR3 reads TGCAGCGTTAGATTGGGGGGGTCCACAGATACGCAGTATTTT. V and J are TRBV29-1 and TRBJ2-3, with TRBD2 matching over 7 bases. This CDR3 has 14 residues. CDR1 is SQVTM, CDR2 ANQGSEA, per germline. The trim removed 5 bases at V and 2 bases at J, leaving 7 bases unmatched.

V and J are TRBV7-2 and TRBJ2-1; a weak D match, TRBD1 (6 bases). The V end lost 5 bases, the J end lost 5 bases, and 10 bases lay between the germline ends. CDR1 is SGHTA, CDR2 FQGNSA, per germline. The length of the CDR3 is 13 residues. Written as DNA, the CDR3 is TGTGCCAGCAGCGACAGGACCCACAATGAGCAGTTCTTC. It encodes CASSDRTHNEQFF.

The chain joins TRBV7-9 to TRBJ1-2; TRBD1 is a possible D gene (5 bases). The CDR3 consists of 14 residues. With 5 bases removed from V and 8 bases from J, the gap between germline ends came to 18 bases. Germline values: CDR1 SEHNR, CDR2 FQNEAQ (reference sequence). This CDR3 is CASSLGDGGGGYTF. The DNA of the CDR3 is TGTGCCAGCAGCCTAGGGGACGGCGGGGGAGGCTACACCTTC.

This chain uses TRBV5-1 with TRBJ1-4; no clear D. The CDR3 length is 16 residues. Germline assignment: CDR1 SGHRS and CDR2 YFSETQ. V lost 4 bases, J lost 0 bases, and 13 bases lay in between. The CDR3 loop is CASSRDVVATNEKLFF. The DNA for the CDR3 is TGCGCCAGCAGCCGGGATGTCGTGGCAACTAATGAAAAACTGTTTTTT. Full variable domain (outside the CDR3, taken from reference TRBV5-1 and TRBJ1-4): KAGVTQTPRYLIKTRGQQVTLSCSPISGHRSVSWYQQTPGQGLQFLFEYFSETQRNKGNFPGRFSGRQFSNSRSEMNVSTLELGDSALYLCASSRDVVATNEKLFFGSGTQLSVL.

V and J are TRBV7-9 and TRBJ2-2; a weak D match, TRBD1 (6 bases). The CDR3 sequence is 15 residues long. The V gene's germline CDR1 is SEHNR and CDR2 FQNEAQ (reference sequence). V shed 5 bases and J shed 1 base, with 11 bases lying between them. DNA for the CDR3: TGTGCCAGCAGCCGCCCGGGACAGAACACCGGGGAGCTGTTTTTT. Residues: CASSRPGQNTGELFF.

The CDR3 DNA reads as TGCGCCAGCAGCTTGGCTACTGCCAACTTCGGTGGCTACACCTTC. This gives the protein CASSLATANFGGYTF. The chain carries TRBV5-1 and TRBJ1-2, with D uncertain. CDR3 length equals 15 residues. V dropped 0 bases and J dropped 7 bases, with 16 bases sitting between them. Germline V CDR1 and CDR2: SGHRS, YFSETQ. The full variable domain, completed using reference TRBV5-1 and TRBJ1-2, is KAGVTQTPRYLIKTRGQQVTLSCSPISGHRSVSWYQQTPGQGLQFLFEYFSETQRNKGNFPGRFSGRQFSNSRSEMNVSTLELGDSALYLCASSLATANFGGYTFGSGTRLTVV.

CDR3 amino acids: CASTTGLQYNEQFF. Written as DNA, the CDR3 is TGTGCCAGTACAACGGGTTTGCAATACAATGAGCAGTTCTTC. This chain uses TRBV19 with TRBJ2-1; D remains ambiguous. This CDR3 contains 14 residues. V lost 7 bases, J lost 4 bases, and 14 bases lay in between. Germline V lookup: CDR1 LNHDA, CDR2 SQIVND (reference sequence).

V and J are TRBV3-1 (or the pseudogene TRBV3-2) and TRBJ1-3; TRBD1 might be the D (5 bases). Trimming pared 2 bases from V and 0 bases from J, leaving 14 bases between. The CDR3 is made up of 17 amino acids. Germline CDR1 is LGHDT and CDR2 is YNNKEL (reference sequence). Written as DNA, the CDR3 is TGTGCCAGCAGCCAAAACCCCGGGGGTGCCTCTGGAAACACCATATATTTT. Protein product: CASSQNPGGASGNTIYF.

The CDR3 sequence: CASSYSSEGAQTQYF. The DNA for the CDR3 is TGTGCCAGCAGTTACTCTTCGGAGGGGGCGCAAACCCAGTACTTC. The V gene is TRBV6-5, the J gene TRBJ2-5, with a tentative D call TRBD1 (7 bases). Germline V CDR1 and CDR2: MNHEY, SVGAGI. The CDR3 consists of 15 residues. V lost 0 bases and J lost 8, with 16 bases in between.